A selection of T cell receptor beta chains follows, all from one sample in a study of CD4 T cell repertoires in COVID-19. Libraries were prepared by immunoSEQ multiplex PCR; TCRdb keeps only in-frame clonotypes and omits some of them. The sample shows about 25,000 clones, nearly 95% of them seen only once. The sequencing used circulating follicular helper CD4+ T cells (cTfh) from blood, collected before the COVID-19 pandemic. These receptors were obtained from a human donor who had COVID-19. Each CDR3 is given with its conserved first and last residue. The D gene is left open where the match is weak.

J gene: TRBJ2-3
V gene: TRBV10-1
D gene: TRBD2
CDR3 protein: CASSEFSGGQADTQYF
CDR3 DNA: TGCGCCAGCAGTGAGTTTAGCGGGGGGCAGGCAGATACGCAGTATTTT

J gene: TRBJ1-1
V gene: TRBV19
D gene: TRBD1
CDR3 protein: CASSTQGGTEAFF
CDR3 DNA: TGTGCCAGTAGTACACAGGGGGGCACTGAAGCTTTCTTT

J gene: TRBJ1-1
V gene: TRBV29-1
D gene: -
CDR3 protein: CSVQVLENTEAFF
CDR3 DNA: TGCAGCGTACAGGTATTAGAGAACACTGAAGCTTTCTTT

J gene: TRBJ1-2
V gene: TRBV15
D gene: -
CDR3 protein: CATSRARVGYGYTF
CDR3 DNA: TGTGCCACCAGCAGAGCGAGGGTCGGCTATGGCTACACCTTC

J gene: TRBJ1-2
V gene: TRBV2
D gene: TRBD1
CDR3 protein: CADDRGYGYTF
CDR3 DNA: TGTGCCGACGACAGGGGGTATGGCTACACCTTC

J gene: TRBJ1-2
V gene: TRBV6-4
D gene: TRBD1
CDR3 protein: CASREQGSTAYGYTF
CDR3 DNA: TGTGCCAGCAGGGAACAGGGGAGCACGGCGTATGGCTACACCTTC

J gene: TRBJ2-6
V gene: TRBV5-1
D gene: -
CDR3 protein: CASSTGNGANVLTF
CDR3 DNA: TGCGCCAGCAGTACAGGAAATGGGGCCAACGTCCTGACTTTC

J gene: TRBJ2-7
V gene: TRBV7-2
D gene: -
CDR3 protein: CASSLGGDYYEQYF
CDR3 DNA: TGTGCCAGCAGCTTAGGCGGGGATTACTACGAGCAGTACTTC

J gene: TRBJ1-2
V gene: TRBV6-1
D gene: -
CDR3 protein: CASRIQHAYGYTF
CDR3 DNA: TGTGCCAGCAGGATACAGCATGCCTATGGCTACACCTTC

J gene: TRBJ2-2
V gene: TRBV4-1
D gene: TRBD2
CDR3 protein: CASSLPTPLAGEVGELFF
CDR3 DNA: TGCGCCAGCAGCCTCCCGACACCTCTAGCGGGAGAGGTCGGGGAGCTGTTTTTT

J gene: TRBJ1-1
V gene: TRBV5-1
D gene: -
CDR3 protein: CASRGGTEAFF
CDR3 DNA: TGCGCCAGCCGCGGGGGCACTGAAGCTTTCTTT

J gene: TRBJ2-7
V gene: TRBV9
D gene: -
CDR3 protein: CASSARQALTGEQYF
CDR3 DNA: TGTGCCAGCAGCGCACGACAGGCCCTCACAGGCGAGCAGTACTTC

J gene: TRBJ2-1
V gene: TRBV13
D gene: TRBD2
CDR3 protein: CASSSGLAGGRRFF
CDR3 DNA: TGTGCCAGCAGCTCGGGACTAGCGGGGGGGCGAAGGTTCTTC

J gene: TRBJ2-5
V gene: TRBV15
D gene: TRBD2
CDR3 protein: CATSRDPSGTKTQYF
CDR3 DNA: TGTGCCACCAGCAGAGATCCTAGCGGGACTAAGACCCAGTACTTC